The present T cell receptor beta chain was sequenced within a study of T cells after somatic rescue of genetic block. The assay was immunoSEQ multiplex PCR, and TCRdb's table has in-frame clones only and misses some. The profile shows more than 65,000 clones, roughly 91% of them singletons. This TCR came from a man aged 30 to 39. Sequencing was done on a sample of peripheral blood mononuclear cells (PBMCs).

The DNA of the CDR3 is TGTGCCAGCAGTGAGGGGTCCGGGGAGCTGTTTTTT. This encodes CASSEGSGELFF. The chain joins TRBV28 to TRBJ2-2, with D possibly being TRBD1 or TRBD2 (5 bases each). CDR3 size: 12 residues. The V end lost 5 bases, the J end lost 6 bases, and 7 bases lay between the germline ends. Germline CDR1 reads MDHEN; CDR2 reads SYDVKM.